This T cell receptor (beta chain) derives from a study of T cells in Graves' hyperthyroidism and ophthalmopathy. General study points: Most thyroid clonotypes expanded above 0.001 were also detected in blood. The authors' 13 V-J model separated ophthalmopathy from stable hyperthyroidism.

The table lists this clonotype with many counts. Its target is not known. Researchers took RNA transcripts and amplified the TCR beta CDR3 regions from them. The HTBI primer set served for first-round RT-PCR of the TCR CDR3. In TCRdb, the multiplex PCR reads were re-called with MiXCR into one record per CDR3 protein. In the table there are hundreds of thousands of distinct CDR3 sequences, 15% to 20% of which are singletons. Germline assignment: CDR1 SGHAT and CDR2 FQNNGV. The CDR3 runs 13 residues. The V gene lost 4 bases and the J gene lost 8 bases, with 14 bases spanning the gap. Patients were excluded because of uncontrolled infection, other autoimmune disease, pregnancy or lactation.

Sequenced input: blood. The TCR comes from a man in his forties or fifties with Graves' ophthalmopathy. V usage is TRBV11-2 and J usage is TRBJ1-1, with D maybe TRBD1 (6 bases). As DNA, the CDR3 is TGTGCCAGCAGCTCCTTAACAGGGAGGGAAGCTTTCTTT. This encodes CASSSLTGREAFF.